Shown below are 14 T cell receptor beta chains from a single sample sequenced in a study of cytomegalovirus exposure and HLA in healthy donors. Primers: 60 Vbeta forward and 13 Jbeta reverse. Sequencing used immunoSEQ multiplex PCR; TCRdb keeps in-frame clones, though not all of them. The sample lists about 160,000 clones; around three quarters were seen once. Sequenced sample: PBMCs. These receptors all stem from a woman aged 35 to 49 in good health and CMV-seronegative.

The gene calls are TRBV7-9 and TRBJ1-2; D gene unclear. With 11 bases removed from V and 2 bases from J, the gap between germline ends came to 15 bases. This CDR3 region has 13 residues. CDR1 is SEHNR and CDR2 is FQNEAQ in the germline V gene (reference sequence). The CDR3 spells CADSEVGNYGYTF. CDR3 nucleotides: TGTGCCGACTCAGAAGTCGGAAACTATGGCTACACCTTC.

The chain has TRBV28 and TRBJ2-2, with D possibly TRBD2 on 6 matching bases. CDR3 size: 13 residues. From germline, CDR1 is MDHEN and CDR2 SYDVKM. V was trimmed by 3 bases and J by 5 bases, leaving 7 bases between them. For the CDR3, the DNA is TGTGCCAGCAGTTTCGGGGGTACCGGGGAGCTGTTTTTT. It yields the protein CASSFGGTGELFF.

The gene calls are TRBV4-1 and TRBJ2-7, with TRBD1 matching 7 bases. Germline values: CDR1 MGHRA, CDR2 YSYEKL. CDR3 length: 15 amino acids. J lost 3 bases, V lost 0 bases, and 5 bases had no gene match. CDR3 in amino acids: CASSQDVRGHYEQYF. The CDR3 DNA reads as TGCGCCAGCAGCCAAGATGTAAGGGGGCACTACGAGCAGTACTTC.

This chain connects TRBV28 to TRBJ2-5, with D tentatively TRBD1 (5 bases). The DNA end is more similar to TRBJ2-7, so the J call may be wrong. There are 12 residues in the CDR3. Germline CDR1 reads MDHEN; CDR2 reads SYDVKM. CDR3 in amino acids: CASSLDSYEQYF. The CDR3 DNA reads TGTGCCAGCAGTCTCGACAGCTACGAGCAGTACTTC.

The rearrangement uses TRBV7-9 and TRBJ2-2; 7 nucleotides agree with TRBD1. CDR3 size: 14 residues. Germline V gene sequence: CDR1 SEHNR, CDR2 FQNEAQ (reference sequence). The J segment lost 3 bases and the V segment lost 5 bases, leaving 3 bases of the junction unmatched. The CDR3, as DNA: TGTGCCAGCAGCCGGACAGGATACACCGGGGAGCTGTTTTTT. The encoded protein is CASSRTGYTGELFF.

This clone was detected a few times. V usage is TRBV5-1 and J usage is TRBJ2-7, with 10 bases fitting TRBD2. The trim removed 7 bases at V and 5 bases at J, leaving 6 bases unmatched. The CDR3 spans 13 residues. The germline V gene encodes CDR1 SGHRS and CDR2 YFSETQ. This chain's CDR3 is CASSLAGSHEQYF. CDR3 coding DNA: TGCGCCAGCTCACTAGCGGGGTCCCACGAGCAGTACTTC. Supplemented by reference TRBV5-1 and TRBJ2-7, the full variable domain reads KAGVTQTPRYLIKTRGQQVTLSCSPISGHRSVSWYQQTPGQGLQFLFEYFSETQRNKGNFPGRFSGRQFSNSRSEMNVSTLELGDSALYLCASSLAGSHEQYFGPGTRLTVT.

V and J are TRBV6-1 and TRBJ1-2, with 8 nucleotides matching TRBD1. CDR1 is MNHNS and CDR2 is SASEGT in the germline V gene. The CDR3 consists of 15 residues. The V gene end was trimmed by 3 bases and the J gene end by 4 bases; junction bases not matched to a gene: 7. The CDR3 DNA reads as TGTGCCAGCAGTGATCCTAACAGGGGGATCTATGGCTACACCTTC. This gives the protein CASSDPNRGIYGYTF.

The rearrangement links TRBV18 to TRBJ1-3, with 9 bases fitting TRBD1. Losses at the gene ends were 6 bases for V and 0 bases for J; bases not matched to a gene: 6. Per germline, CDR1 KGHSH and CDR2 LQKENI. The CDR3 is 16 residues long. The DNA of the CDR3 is TGTGCCAGCTCGCGGGACAGGGCTAACTCTGGAAACACCATATATTTT. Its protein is CASSRDRANSGNTIYF.

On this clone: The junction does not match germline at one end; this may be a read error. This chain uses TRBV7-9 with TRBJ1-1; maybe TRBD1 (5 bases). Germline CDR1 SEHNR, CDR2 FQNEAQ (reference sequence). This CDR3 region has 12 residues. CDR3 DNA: TGTTCCAGCAGCCCCGGACAAGTTGAAGCTTTCTTT. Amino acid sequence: CSSSPGQVEAFF.

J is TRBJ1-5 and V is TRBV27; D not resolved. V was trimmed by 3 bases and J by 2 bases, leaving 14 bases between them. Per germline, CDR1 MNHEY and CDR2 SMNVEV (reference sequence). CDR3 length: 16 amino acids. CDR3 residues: CASSFLRGEGNQPQHF. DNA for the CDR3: TGTGCCAGCAGTTTTTTACGGGGAGAGGGCAATCAGCCCCAGCATTTT.

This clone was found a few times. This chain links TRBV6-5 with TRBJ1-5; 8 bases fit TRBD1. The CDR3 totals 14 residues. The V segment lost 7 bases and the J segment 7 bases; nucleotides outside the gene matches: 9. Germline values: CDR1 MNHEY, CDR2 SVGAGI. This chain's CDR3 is CASTQGEASQPQHF. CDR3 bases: TGTGCCAGCACACAGGGGGAAGCTTCCCAGCCCCAGCATTTT.

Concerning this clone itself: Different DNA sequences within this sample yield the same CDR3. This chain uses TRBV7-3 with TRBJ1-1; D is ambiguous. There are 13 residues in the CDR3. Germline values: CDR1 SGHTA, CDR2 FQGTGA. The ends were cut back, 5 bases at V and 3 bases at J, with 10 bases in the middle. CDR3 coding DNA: TGTGCCAGCAGCCCGACGGACTACACTGAAGCTTTCTTT. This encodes CASSPTDYTEAFF.

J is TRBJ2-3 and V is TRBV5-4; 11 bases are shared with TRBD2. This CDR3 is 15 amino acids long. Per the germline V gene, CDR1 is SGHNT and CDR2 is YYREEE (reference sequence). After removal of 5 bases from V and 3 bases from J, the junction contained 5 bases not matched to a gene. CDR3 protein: CASSSSSGGTDTQYF. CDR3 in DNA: TGTGCCAGCAGTTCATCTAGCGGGGGGACAGATACGCAGTATTTT.

CDR3 in DNA: TGTGCCAGCAGTTCCCCCGGGGGTATCGGAAACACCATATATTTT. It translates to CASSSPGGIGNTIYF. The V gene is TRBV28, the J gene TRBJ1-3, with D maybe TRBD1 (5 bases). V was cut by 4 bases and J by 4 bases, with 14 bases left in between. This CDR3 region has 15 residues. Germline-derived CDR1 and CDR2 are MDHEN and SYDVKM.